This TCR beta chain came from a study of vaccination effects on CD4 cells after COVID-19 (dated by TCRdb to 2022 to 2024). About the full investigation: In the ViraFEST assay, PBMC were stimulated with viral peptide pools, and TCR sequencing was then used to find antigen-specific CD4+ T cell clonotypes based on their expansion. In both COVID-19 convalescent patients and infection-naive vaccine recipients, the study compared SARS-CoV-2 spike-specific CD4+ TCR repertoires from before mRNA vaccination with those from after it. The Oncomine TCR Beta short-read assay on an Illumina iSeq 100 was used to sequence cultures from other donors in the study. After vaccination, three convalescent patients were sampled at an early time point (day +14) and at a late time point (day +241, +227 and +161, respectively). Two million PBMC per well were cultured in IMDM with roughly 5% human AB serum, roughly 11 IU/ml IL-2 and gentamicin, plus 10 ug/ml peptides. Altogether, some ten COVID-19 convalescent patients and a handful of SARS-CoV-2-naive healthy vaccine recipients made up the full study. Across the study, the median time from the second dose to post-vaccine sampling was 72 days (range 14 to 241).

A note on this clone: Its cognate antigen has yet to be identified. No clone much larger than this one lies a single base away; base qualities are absent.

The library relied on the immunoSEQ multiplex PCR assay. DNA from the CD4+ T cells that had been cultured and isolated underwent TCR beta CDR3 sequencing. Per the original workflow: Non-productive TCR sequences were removed, reads were trimmed to the CDR3 region, and CDR3s of at least 7 amino acids were retained. The MANAFEST web app was used to identify antigen-specific clonotypes by comparing expansion in peptide wells with expansion in reference cultures. To be called positive, a clone needed expansion at FDR<0.05 compared with the reference and with all other wells, an odds ratio greater than 5, and a frequency greater than 0.1% in two replicate wells. Cross-reactive clonotypes were defined as significantly expanded in SARS-CoV-2 spike wells and in at least one common cold coronavirus spike condition. CDR3 similarity was assessed by Levenshtein distance with the stringdist R package, and unrooted trees were built with ape in R 3.6.1. TCRdb provides this immuneACCESS table in a form limited to in-frame rearrangements. Some clones are lacking; in checked studies, under half of them reflect an unresolved V gene, and why the rest are absent is not known. V and J calls and clone size are copied from that table; D and trimming were computed from the DNA. This sample comprises 40,000 to 55,000 clones, around 80% of them detected only once. The ten largest clones represent roughly 3.5% of the sample.

Study-wide findings and limitations: In convalescent patients, the post-vaccine spike-reactive repertoire was composed mainly of new vaccine-induced clones that were largely distinct from infection-induced clones. The study was limited by a small number of convalescent patients and lacked early post-infection timepoints. Clones induced by infection and clones induced by vaccination both contracted markedly at late timepoints after vaccination, which fits with T cell responses waning over time.

After approximately eleven days of culture, CD4+ T cells were isolated with the EasySep CD4+ T cell isolation kit. Convalescent patients had PCR-confirmed SARS-CoV-2 infection between March and December 2020, before Alpha, Beta and Delta variants emerged in the United States. Participants received two doses of either the BNT162b2 or the mRNA-1273 mRNA SARS-CoV-2 vaccine. On days 3 and 7, half of the culture medium was replaced with fresh IL-2-containing medium. Each peptide stimulation condition was cultured in triplicate wells unless otherwise noted. Using Ficoll-Paque Plus gradient centrifugation, PBMC were separated from whole blood and then either used fresh or cryopreserved at -140C. Genomic DNA was extracted from cultured CD4+ T cells with the QIAamp micro DNA kit. Specimen: CD4+ T cells from PBMCs cultured without peptide, collected after COVID-19 vaccination. The clonotype comes from a human donor who had a prior SARS-CoV-2 infection.

The CDR3: CASSLGTNQPQHF. Here is the DNA: TGTGCCAGCAGCTTGGGGACGAATCAGCCCCAGCATTTT. The chain uses TRBV5-4 and TRBJ1-5; no D gene can be assigned with confidence. CDR1 and CDR2 are drawn from the germline V gene (reference sequence): SGHNT, YYREEE. Including cysteine and phenylalanine, the CDR3 has 13 amino acids. The sequence is cut down to CDR3 DNA, 39 bases in frame from base 1. The junction shows trimming of 0 bases on V and 4 bases on J, plus 5 bases between the germline ends.